The present TCR beta chain was sequenced within a study of cytomegalovirus exposure and HLA in healthy donors. Notes on the study in general: It was reported that the classifier diagnosed cytomegalovirus status with high specificity and sensitivity in both the original and validation cohorts. In a later analysis, V- and J-gene trimming of beta chains associated with a DCLRE1C missense variant, replicated independently.

PCR primers comprised 60 Vbeta and 13 Jbeta primers. Produced via immunoSEQ multiplex PCR; TCRdb's table is partial and in-frame only. The sample has around 140,000 clones. Concerning this clone itself: The antigen remains unidentified.

Trimming took 5 bases from V and 3 from J; bases not matched to a gene: 11. In germline, CDR1 is SGHRS, CDR2 YFSETQ. The CDR3 consists of 16 residues. This TCR was sampled from a male donor in good health and CMV-seronegative. The J gene is TRBJ2-1, the V gene TRBV5-1, with 7 bases fitting TRBD2. Sequencing input: PBMCs. CDR3 in DNA: TGCGCCAGCAGTCGAATCAGCGGGGTCGGCTACAATGAGCAGTTCTTC. Translation: CASSRISGVGYNEQFF.